The 32 T cell receptor beta chains below all came from one sample that was sequenced in a study of T cell repertoires in cytomegalovirus infection (dated by TCRdb to the late 2010s). In the paper's terms, the treatment or condition label means: in vitro stimulation with specific CMV peptide epitopes to enrich CMV-specific T cells. Instrument on record: Illumina HiSeq 1500. TCRdb passed the public sequencing reads through fastp at Q25 and MiXCR, retaining productive beta sequences. Rows with a matching CDR3 protein are joined into one entry that keeps the most common DNA and genes. Here the sample has some 320,000 distinct CDR3 sequences; roughly 28% occur a single time. Roughly 20% of the sample is held by the ten biggest clonotypes. Their target antigens are unknown. This sample comprised cultured PBMCs, obtained from culture after CMV antigen stimulation. The source is a human donor in good health (CMV status not recorded). Some clones in this sample may be carry-over from other donors' samples.

The chain uses TRBV18 and TRBJ1-1; no reliable D call. The ends were cut back, 5 bases at V and 0 bases at J, with 10 bases in the middle. This CDR3 has 14 residues. Germline V gives CDR1 KGHSH, CDR2 LQKENI. The CDR3 bases are TGTGCCAGCTCAACCACAGCGGTGAACACTGAAGCTTTCTTT. Its protein product is CASSTTAVNTEAFF.

This clonotype came up a few times. The gene calls are TRBV10-2 and TRBJ1-4; 10 bases align to TRBD1. Trimming removed 6 bases from V and 10 bases from J; junction bases left unmatched: 8. CDR3 length: 14 residues. Germline CDR1 WSHSY, CDR2 SAAADI. In DNA, the CDR3 is TGCGCCAGCAGCAGACAGGGGGCAACCGGAAAACTGTTTTTT. It translates to CASSRQGATGKLFF.

This chain links TRBV28 with TRBJ2-5, with D possibly TRBD1 on 5 matching bases. CDR1 is MDHEN and CDR2 is SYDVKM in the germline V gene. V was trimmed by 3 bases and J by 2 bases, leaving 19 bases between them. CDR3 length equals 17 residues. CDR3 in amino acids: CASSFLGEGWGQETQYF. In DNA, the CDR3 is TGTGCCAGCAGTTTCCTAGGGGAAGGATGGGGACAAGAGACCCAGTACTTC.

The table lists this clonotype with many counts. The V gene is TRBV7-6, the J gene TRBJ1-2; TRBD1 matches 7 bases. V lost 3 bases, J lost 4 bases, and 14 bases stayed unmatched. This CDR3 has 17 residues. Germline lookup yields CDR1 SGHVS and CDR2 FNYEAQ. The CDR3 DNA follows: TGTGCCAGCAGCTTCCGGCCTGACAGGGAGGTCCTCTATGGCTACACCTTC. Amino acids: CASSFRPDREVLYGYTF.

In its sample, this clonotype was seen a few times. The rearrangement uses TRBV11-3 and TRBJ1-1; possible D gene TRBD1, 6 bases. V was pared by 0 bases and J by 2 bases, with 13 bases between. Germline lookup yields CDR1 SGHNT and CDR2 YENEEA. The CDR3 extends over 16 amino acids. The CDR3 region is CASSLDNGQTNTEAFF. CDR3 DNA: TGTGCCAGCAGCTTAGATAATGGACAGACAAACACTGAAGCTTTCTTT. Together with reference TRBV11-3 and TRBJ1-1, the CDR3 gives the full variable domain: EAGVVQSPRYKIIEKKQPVAFWCNPISGHNTLYWYLQNLGQGPELLIRYENEEAVDDSQLPKDRFSAERLKGVDSTLKIQPAELGDSAVYLCASSLDNGQTNTEAFFGQGTRLTVV.

The chain links TRBV7-6 to TRBJ2-5; 9 bases map to TRBD2. This CDR3 has 17 residues. Trimming cost V 5 bases and J 5 bases; bases outside gene matches: 15. Looked up from germline, CDR1 is SGHVS and CDR2 is FNYEAQ. The CDR3, as DNA: TGTGCCAGCAGCCACCCCATCGGCGGGGGGGCACAGGAGACCCAGTACTTC. Translation: CASSHPIGGGAQETQYF.

The chain uses TRBV12-3 or TRBV12-4 and TRBJ2-5; D may be TRBD1 (7 bases). V was shortened by 3 bases and J by 4 bases, with 15 bases between the two germline ends. The CDR3 has 15 residues. As DNA, the CDR3 is TGTGCCAGCAGTTTTGTCGGGCAGGGGGGAGAGACCCAGTACTTC. It yields the protein CASSFVGQGGETQYF.

The rearrangement links TRBV12-3 or TRBV12-4 to TRBJ1-6; D is ambiguous. Trimming cost V 6 bases and J 6 bases, with 12 bases left between them. The CDR3 loop spans 14 amino acids. Written as DNA, the CDR3 is TGTGCCAGCAGCTCCAACGATTTTAATTCACCCCTCCACTTT. Its protein product is CASSSNDFNSPLHF.

The chain couples TRBV2 to TRBJ2-7; D remains unclear. This CDR3 is built from 14 residues. The V end was cut by 7 bases, the J end by 3 bases, with 16 bases between. Germline V gene lookup returns CDR1 SNHLY and CDR2 FYNNEI. CDR3 protein: CASTEQPILYEQYF. The CDR3 DNA reads TGTGCCAGCACCGAGCAACCGATCCTCTACGAGCAGTACTTC.

DNA of the CDR3: TGTGCCAGCAGCCAAGTGACAGGACAGCCCCAGCATTTT. Amino acid sequence: CASSQVTGQPQHF. The genes are TRBV4-2 and TRBJ1-5, with a tentative D call TRBD1 (6 bases). The germline CDR1 and CDR2 sequences are LGHNA and YNFKEQ. CDR3 length: 13 amino acids. The V end lost 1 base, the J end lost 7 bases, and 8 bases lay between the germline ends.

This clonotype was seen more than once but under ten times. This chain links TRBV20-1 with TRBJ2-3; 11 nucleotides match TRBD2. V was pared by 0 bases and J by 4 bases, with 6 bases of the junction left unmatched. The CDR3 is made up of 16 amino acids. CDR1 is DFQATT and CDR2 is SNEGSKA in the germline V gene (reference sequence). CDR3 loop: CSARDPLAGGADTQYF. For the CDR3, the DNA is TGCAGTGCTAGAGATCCCCTAGCGGGAGGAGCAGATACGCAGTATTTT.

The chain is built from TRBV11-3 and TRBJ2-1; 9 positions match TRBD2. Germline CDR1 SGHNT, CDR2 YENEEA. V lost 5 bases to trimming and J lost 8 bases; unmatched junction nucleotides: 10. The CDR3 spans 15 residues. This CDR3 reads CASSETSGPGHEQFF. The CDR3 DNA follows: TGTGCCAGCAGCGAAACTAGCGGGCCGGGCCATGAGCAGTTCTTC. Variable domain in full (rest from reference TRBV11-3 and TRBJ2-1): EAGVVQSPRYKIIEKKQPVAFWCNPISGHNTLYWYLQNLGQGPELLIRYENEEAVDDSQLPKDRFSAERLKGVDSTLKIQPAELGDSAVYLCASSETSGPGHEQFFGPGTRLTVL.

The chain employs TRBV4-2 and TRBJ2-1; 11 bases agree with TRBD2. Trimming cost V 1 base and J 7 bases; bases outside gene matches: 3. CDR3 length: 15 residues. Germline V CDR1 and CDR2: LGHNA, YNFKEQ. CDR3 coding DNA: TGTGCCAGCAGCCAAGGACTAGCGGGATGGAATGAGCAGTTCTTC. Translated: CASSQGLAGWNEQFF.

The genes are TRBV2 and TRBJ2-1, with TRBD1 identical over 7 bases. This CDR3 region has 15 residues. The V gene's germline CDR1 is SNHLY and CDR2 FYNNEI. V shed 5 bases, J shed 2 bases, and the junction held 6 bases outside the gene matches. The CDR3 loop is CASSSPQGAYNEQFF. The CDR3 region has the DNA TGTGCCAGCAGTTCTCCCCAGGGGGCCTACAATGAGCAGTTCTTC.

This clonotype was seen a few times. V and J are TRBV28 and TRBJ1-2, with TRBD1 as a possible D gene (5 bases). Trimming took 6 bases from V and 8 from J, leaving 16 bases between them. The CDR3 contains 13 residues. Germline V gives CDR1 MDHEN, CDR2 SYDVKM. DNA of the CDR3: TGTGCCAGCAGAATCCTCTGGGGGGACGGCTACACCTTC. This sequence encodes CASRILWGDGYTF.

The chain has TRBV19 and TRBJ1-1; the D gene is possibly TRBD1 (6 bases). Germline-derived CDR1 and CDR2 are LNHDA and SQIVND (reference sequence). The CDR3 has 15 residues. The ends were cut back, 4 bases at V and 4 bases at J, with 16 bases in the middle. The DNA for the CDR3 is TGTGCCAGTAGTAAGGGGAACAGGGCGGCCACTGAAGCTTTCTTT. This sequence encodes CASSKGNRAATEAFF.

This chain uses TRBV10-3 with TRBJ1-2; D is unresolved. The CDR3 runs to 12 residues. V lost 4 bases to trimming and J lost 4 bases, with 7 bases between them. Germline CDR1 ENHRY, CDR2 SYGVKD. CDR3 residues: CAISGNTYGYTF. The DNA of the CDR3 is TGTGCCATCAGTGGAAACACCTATGGCTACACCTTC.

V gene TRBV18 combines with J gene TRBJ2-6; D is unclear. Germline CDR1 and CDR2: KGHSH and LQKENI. V was cut by 5 bases and J by 3 bases, with 11 bases left in between. The CDR3 has 15 residues. In nucleotides, the CDR3 is TGTGCCAGCTCATCCCCCATGCGTGGGGCCAACGTCCTGACTTTC. It is translated as CASSSPMRGANVLTF.

In its sample, this clonotype was seen many times. CDR3 bases: TGTGCCAGCGGGGGACGGCCTGATAATGAGCAGTTCTTC. Translation: CASGGRPDNEQFF. This chain connects TRBV6-1 to TRBJ2-1; TRBD1 or TRBD2 may be the D gene (5 bases each). V gave up 8 bases and J gave up 7 bases, with 15 bases separating them. CDR1 MNHNS and CDR2 SASEGT come from the germline V gene. CDR3 length: 13 amino acids.

The chain uses TRBV6-2 or TRBV6-3 and TRBJ1-3; the match to TRBD1 covers 7 bases. The CDR3 loop spans 17 amino acids. Per germline, CDR1 MNHEY and CDR2 SVGEGT. The V segment lost 2 bases and the J segment 0 bases; nucleotides outside the gene matches: 7. The DNA of the CDR3 is TGTGCCAGCAGTTACCTGGGACAGCCGAGCTCTGGAAACACCATATATTTT. This codes for CASSYLGQPSSGNTIYF.

Concerning this clonotype itself: A much larger clonotype is one base distant, so this may be a read error. The chain has TRBV7-6 and TRBJ2-3; 7 nucleotides line up with TRBD2. The CDR3 extends over 16 amino acids. V was pared by 1 base and J by 1 base, with 5 bases of the junction left unmatched. The germline CDR1 and CDR2 sequences are SGHVS and FNYEAQ. The CDR3 coding sequence is TGTGCCAGCAGCTTAGGTGGACTAGGCGGCACAGATACGCAGTATTTT. It is translated as CASSLGGLGGTDTQYF.

This rearrangement joins TRBV12-5 to TRBJ1-1, with unresolved D. Trimming removed 6 bases from V and 3 bases from J, with 8 bases in between. The CDR3 covers 12 residues. Germline V CDR1 and CDR2: LGHNT, FRNRAP. The CDR3 region is CASGPRYTEAFF. The DNA for the CDR3 is TGTGCTAGTGGCCCAAGGTACACTGAAGCTTTCTTT.

The V call is TRBV12-5, the J call TRBJ2-1; D might be TRBD2 (6 bases). Trimming took 7 bases from V and 8 from J, leaving 21 bases between them. The germline V gene has CDR1 LGHNT and CDR2 FRNRAP. The CDR3 runs to 15 residues. The chain's CDR3 is CASASGGTGIDEQFF. CDR3 in DNA: TGTGCTAGTGCCTCCGGGGGAACGGGGATCGATGAGCAGTTCTTC.

The V gene is TRBV2, the J gene TRBJ1-2; 8 positions agree with TRBD1. The germline V gene encodes CDR1 SNHLY and CDR2 FYNNEI. V lost 10 bases to trimming and J lost 2 bases; unmatched junction nucleotides: 6. The CDR3 is made up of 13 amino acids. For the CDR3, the DNA is TGTGCCACCAAGACAGGGGAGAACTATGGCTACACCTTC. Translated: CATKTGENYGYTF.

The chain recombines TRBV7-3 with TRBJ1-2, with unresolved D. CDR1 is SGHTA, CDR2 FQGTGA, per germline. The CDR3 runs 13 residues. V was trimmed by 7 bases and J by 7 bases, leaving 16 bases between them. The CDR3 bases are TGTGCCAGCATCCCTAGGGCGGCTATTGGCTACACCTTC. Its protein is CASIPRAAIGYTF. Filled out from reference TRBV7-3 and TRBJ1-2, the complete variable domain reads GAGVSQTPSNKVTEKGKYVELRCDPISGHTALYWYRQSLGQGPEFLIYFQGTGAADDSGLPNDRFFAVRPEGSVSTLKIQRTERGDSAVYLCASIPRAAIGYTFGSGTRLTVV.

This clonotype was seen only a few times. The V and J genes are TRBV10-3 and TRBJ1-1; no clear D gene. This CDR3 spans 13 amino acids. Trimming left V 7 bases short and J 4 bases short, with 13 bases between. From germline, CDR1 is ENHRY and CDR2 SYGVKD. The CDR3 nucleotides are TGTGCCATCACCGATGGGAAGGCCACTGAAGCTTTCTTT. Its protein is CAITDGKATEAFF.

A few counts support this clonotype. This chain joins TRBV19 and TRBJ1-3; D ambiguous. Germline V gene sequence: CDR1 LNHDA, CDR2 SQIVND (reference sequence). The CDR3 sequence is 12 residues long. The V end was cut by 6 bases, the J end by 3 bases, with 6 bases between. The CDR3 loop reads CASRTLGNTIYF. The DNA for the CDR3 is TGTGCCAGTAGGACCCTTGGAAACACCATATATTTT.

Within the sample, this clonotype is medium-sized. The chain employs TRBV11-2 and TRBJ2-6; tentatively, D is TRBD1 (6 bases). Germline lookup yields CDR1 SGHAT and CDR2 FQNNGV. Deletions cut 5 bases from V and 2 bases from J, with 25 bases between. The CDR3 loop spans 20 amino acids. The CDR3 bases are TGTGCCAGCAGCCCTACCCTCGACCGATGGGCAGGGGCTGGGGCCAACGTCCTGACTTTC. Protein product: CASSPTLDRWAGAGANVLTF.

The chain couples TRBV7-2 to TRBJ2-3; 7 nucleotides agree with TRBD2. V shed 2 bases, J shed 1 base, and the junction held 3 bases outside the gene matches. The CDR3 extends over 15 amino acids. The germline V gene has CDR1 SGHTA and CDR2 FQGNSA. CDR3 nucleotides: TGTGCCAGCAGCTTAACTAGCGCTCGCACAGATACGCAGTATTTT. Its translation is CASSLTSARTDTQYF.

There are many counts of this clonotype. V is TRBV7-3 and J is TRBJ2-3; TRBD2 matches 9 bases. Germline CDR1 and CDR2: SGHTA and FQGTGA. V lost 3 bases, J lost 2 bases, and 6 bases stayed unmatched. The CDR3 length is 16 residues. CDR3 residues: CASSFRPSGTTDTQYF. Written as DNA, the CDR3 is TGTGCCAGCAGCTTTCGTCCTAGCGGGACCACAGATACGCAGTATTTT. Drawing the rest from reference TRBV7-3 and TRBJ2-3, the complete variable domain is GAGVSQTPSNKVTEKGKYVELRCDPISGHTALYWYRQSLGQGPEFLIYFQGTGAADDSGLPNDRFFAVRPEGSVSTLKIQRTERGDSAVYLCASSFRPSGTTDTQYFGPGTRLTVL.

In this sample, this clonotype turned up once. The genes are TRBV7-8 and TRBJ2-2, with 13 bases fitting TRBD2. In germline, CDR1 is SGHVS, CDR2 FQNEAQ. With V trimmed by 5 bases and J by 9 bases, 3 bases remained unmatched. The CDR3 sequence is 14 residues long. The CDR3 sequence: CASSQGTSGRELFF. The CDR3 bases are TGTGCCAGCAGCCAAGGGACTAGCGGGAGGGAGCTGTTTTTT.

The chain carries TRBV11-2 and TRBJ2-3; 8 bases are a match to TRBD1. The CDR3 spans 15 residues. The germline gives CDR1 SGHAT, CDR2 FQNNGV. V lost 5 bases and J lost 1; bases outside the gene matches: 5. The CDR3 spells CASSPGQDRTDTQYF. CDR3 nucleotides: TGTGCCAGCAGCCCGGGACAGGACCGCACAGATACGCAGTATTTT.